The 8 T cell receptor beta chains below all came from one sample that was sequenced in a study of blood T cell repertoires in COVID-19. Produced via immunoSEQ multiplex PCR; TCRdb's table is partial and in-frame only. The data contain 250,000 or so clones, about 87% of them singletons. Sequencing was performed on PBMCs or T cells enriched from blood (not recorded which). The receptors originated from a woman in her fifties or sixties who had recovered from COVID-19.

This clone was recorded once. The V call is TRBV6-5, the J call TRBJ1-4; D ambiguous. The CDR3 runs to 16 residues. Germline CDR1 reads MNHEY; CDR2 reads SVGAGI. Trimming took off 2 bases at V and 6 bases at J, with 16 bases between the two ends. Here the CDR3 reads CASSYDWEGSYEKLFF. CDR3 DNA: TGTGCCAGCAGTTACGATTGGGAGGGTAGTTATGAAAAACTGTTTTTT.

Here the CDR3 reads CATREGTGRGEQYF. CDR3 coding DNA: TGTGCCACCAGGGAAGGGACAGGGAGAGGCGAGCAGTACTTC. J is TRBJ2-7 and V is TRBV15; 9 bases align to TRBD1. V was pared by 6 bases and J by 6 bases, with 9 bases of the junction left unmatched. Germline V gene data show CDR1 as LNHNV and CDR2 as YYDKDF (reference sequence). This CDR3 contains 14 residues.

V usage is TRBV28 and J usage is TRBJ2-7; D is perhaps TRBD2 (5 bases). Germline loops: CDR1 MDHEN, CDR2 SYDVKM. V was trimmed by 5 bases and J by 3 bases, leaving 17 bases between them. CDR3 length: 15 residues. CDR3 nucleotide sequence: TGTGCCAGCAGTCCAAAGAGGGCCAGAGTCTACGAGCAGTACTTC. Translation: CASSPKRARVYEQYF.

V gene TRBV27 combines with J gene TRBJ2-1; the D gene is possibly TRBD1 (6 bases). The V end lost 5 bases, the J end lost 9 bases, and 20 bases lay between the germline ends. The CDR3 has 15 residues. CDR1 is MNHEY, CDR2 SMNVEV, per germline (reference sequence). CDR3 nucleotides: TGTGCCAGCAGTCTCCAGAACGCAGGGGCTTTTGAGCAGTTCTTC. Translation gives CASSLQNAGAFEQFF.

The rearrangement links TRBV6-5 to TRBJ1-2; no firm D call. The CDR3 is made up of 13 amino acids. The V and J ends lost 0 bases and 4 bases respectively, with 6 bases between them. The germline gives CDR1 MNHEY, CDR2 SVGAGI. CDR3 loop: CASSYSTSYGYTF. CDR3 DNA: TGTGCCAGCAGTTACTCTACATCCTATGGCTACACCTTC.

CDR3 amino acids: CAWSSDSGNTIYF. The CDR3 DNA follows: TGTGCCTGGAGCAGTGACTCTGGAAACACCATATATTTT. The chain employs TRBV30 and TRBJ1-3, with D uncertain. The V end lost 3 bases, the J end lost 0 bases, and 6 bases lay between the germline ends. Germline CDR1 is GTSNPN and CDR2 is SVGIG (reference sequence). The CDR3 spans 13 residues.

CDR3 in amino acids: CASSFAEWSETQYF. DNA of the CDR3: TGTGCCAGCAGTTTTGCGGAGTGGAGCGAGACCCAGTACTTC. The V and J genes are TRBV28 and TRBJ2-5; D is ambiguous. V was shortened by 3 bases and J by 5 bases, with 13 bases between the two germline ends. Germline CDR1 reads MDHEN; CDR2 reads SYDVKM. CDR3 length: 14 residues.

This chain uses TRBV6-5 with TRBJ1-1; a possible D gene is TRBD1 (5 bases). In germline, CDR1 is MNHEY, CDR2 SVGAGI. Trimming left V 4 bases short and J 10 bases short, with 10 bases between. The CDR3 covers 11 residues. CDR3 coding DNA: TGTGCCAGCAGTTCCAGGGTAGTAGCTTTCTTT. The encoded protein is CASSSRVVAFF.